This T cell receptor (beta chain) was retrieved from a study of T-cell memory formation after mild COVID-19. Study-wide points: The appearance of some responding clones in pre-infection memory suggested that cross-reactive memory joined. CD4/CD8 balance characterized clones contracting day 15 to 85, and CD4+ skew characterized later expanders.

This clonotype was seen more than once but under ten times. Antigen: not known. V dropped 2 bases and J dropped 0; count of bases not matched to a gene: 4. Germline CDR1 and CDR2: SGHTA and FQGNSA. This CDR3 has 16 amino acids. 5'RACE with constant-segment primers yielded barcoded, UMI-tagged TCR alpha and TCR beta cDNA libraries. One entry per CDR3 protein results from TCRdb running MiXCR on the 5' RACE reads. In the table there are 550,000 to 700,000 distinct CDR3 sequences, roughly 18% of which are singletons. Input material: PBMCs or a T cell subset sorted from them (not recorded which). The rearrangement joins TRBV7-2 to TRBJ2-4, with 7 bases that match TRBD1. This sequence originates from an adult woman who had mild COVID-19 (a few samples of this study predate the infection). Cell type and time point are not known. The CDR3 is CASSLMGTVAKNIQYF. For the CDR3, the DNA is TGTGCCAGCAGCTTAATGGGGACAGTAGCCAAAAACATTCAGTACTTC.